Each of the 29 T cell receptor beta chains below was sequenced from the same sample in a study of blood T cell repertoires in COVID-19. Data came from immunoSEQ multiplex PCR; TCRdb stores just in-frame clones and leaves some out. The sample carries just under 30,000 clones, 85% to 90% recorded once. Sequencing used peripheral blood. The origin of the receptors is a man older than 75 with acute or convalescent COVID-19.

The gene calls are TRBV7-9 and TRBJ2-3; D may be TRBD2 (5 bases). This CDR3 comprises 16 residues. The ends were cut back, 5 bases at V and 1 base at J, with 16 bases in the middle. Germline V gives CDR1 SEHNR, CDR2 FQNEAQ (reference sequence). The CDR3 here is CASSPNEGGRTDTQYF. In DNA, the CDR3 is TGTGCCAGCAGCCCTAATGAGGGTGGACGCACAGATACGCAGTATTTT. Full variable domain (rest looked up from reference TRBV7-9 and TRBJ2-3): DTGVSQNPRHKITKRGQNVTFRCDPISEHNRLYWYRQTLGQGPEFLTYFQNEAQLEKSRLLSDRFSAERPKGSFSTLEIQRTEQGDSAMYLCASSPNEGGRTDTQYFGPGTRLTVL.

The chain is built from TRBV29-1 and TRBJ1-1; a possible D gene is TRBD1 (6 bases). From germline, CDR1 is SQVTM and CDR2 ANQGSEA. The CDR3 is 12 amino acids. V was pared by 5 bases and J by 1 base, with 8 bases between. CDR3 sequence: CSVLQGNTEAFF. The DNA of the CDR3 is TGCAGCGTTCTACAGGGGAACACTGAAGCTTTCTTT. The full variable domain, with the rest looked up from reference TRBV29-1 and TRBJ1-1, is SAVISQKPSRDICQRGTSLTIQCQVDSQVTMMFWYRQQPGQSLTLIATANQGSEATYESGFVIDKFPISRPNLTFSTLTVSNMSPEDSSIYLCSVLQGNTEAFFGQGTRLTVV.

This rearrangement joins TRBV2 to TRBJ1-5; D uncertain. The CDR3 totals 15 residues. Trimming left V 5 bases short and J 7 bases short, with 18 bases between. Germline CDR1 and CDR2: SNHLY and FYNNEI. The CDR3 sequence: CASSSRSGREQPQHF. DNA for the CDR3: TGTGCCAGCAGTTCCAGGTCGGGGAGGGAACAGCCCCAGCATTTT.

The rearrangement joins TRBV5-6 to TRBJ2-7; D call uncertain. Per germline, CDR1 SGHDT and CDR2 YYEEEE. The CDR3 totals 13 residues. V lost 0 bases and J lost 3, with 7 bases in between. CDR3 loop: CASSLVTRYEQYF. In nucleotides, the CDR3 is TGTGCCAGCAGCTTGGTGACACGCTACGAGCAGTACTTC.

This chain uses TRBV19 with TRBJ1-4; 9 bases match TRBD1. CDR3 size: 15 residues. Germline CDR1 is LNHDA and CDR2 is SQIVND (reference sequence). V dropped 3 bases and J dropped 5; count of bases not matched to a gene: 4. CDR3 residues: CASSILGQGNEKLFF. DNA for the CDR3: TGTGCCAGTAGTATTCTGGGACAGGGCAATGAAAAACTGTTTTTT.

The chain recombines TRBV9 with TRBJ2-3; 13 bases align to TRBD2. V was clipped by 3 bases and J by 5 bases; unmatched bases: 6. CDR3 length equals 16 residues. The germline V gene has CDR1 SGDLS and CDR2 YYNGEE. CDR3 region: CASSAWTSGGIDTQYF. The CDR3 coding sequence is TGTGCCAGCAGCGCCTGGACTAGCGGGGGTATAGATACGCAGTATTTT.

This clone came up once. The rearrangement joins TRBV6-5 to TRBJ2-3; 9 positions agree with TRBD1. The CDR3 is made up of 16 amino acids. The trim removed 2 bases at V and 4 bases at J, leaving 7 bases unmatched. CDR1 and CDR2 from the germline V gene are MNHEY and SVGAGI. The CDR3 is CASSYGKDRGADTQYF. The CDR3 nucleotides read TGTGCCAGCAGTTACGGGAAGGACAGGGGTGCAGATACGCAGTATTTT.

This chain connects TRBV19 to TRBJ1-2, with TRBD1 matching 8 bases. The germline gives CDR1 LNHDA, CDR2 SQIVND (reference sequence). CDR3 length equals 14 residues. The trim removed 7 bases at V and 2 bases at J, leaving 6 bases unmatched. The CDR3 DNA reads as TGTGCCAGTACCCCGGGACAGGCAAACTATGGCTACACCTTC. Amino acids: CASTPGQANYGYTF.

The chain is built from TRBV5-1 and TRBJ1-1; TRBD1 matches at 8 bases. Germline V gene sequence: CDR1 SGHRS, CDR2 YFSETQ. The CDR3 has 15 amino acids. V lost 3 bases, J lost 5 bases, and 9 bases stayed unmatched. The DNA for the CDR3 is TGCGCCAGCAGCTCGGAATGGACAGGGAGAACTGAAGCTTTCTTT. Translating gives CASSSEWTGRTEAFF.

CDR3 residues: CASSPAGHEQFF. The CDR3 coding sequence is TGTGCCAGCAGCCCGGCAGGGCATGAGCAGTTCTTC. V and J are TRBV3-1 (or the pseudogene TRBV3-2) and TRBJ2-1, with a possible D match to TRBD1 (5 bases). V lost 4 bases and J lost 8, with 9 bases in between. Looked up from germline, CDR1 is LGHDT and CDR2 is YNNKEL (reference sequence). The CDR3 length is 12 residues.

The chain recombines TRBV7-9 with TRBJ2-2, with D unresolved. This CDR3 has 16 residues. Deletions cut 2 bases from V and 4 bases from J, with 14 bases between. Germline V CDR1 and CDR2: SEHNR, FQNEAQ (reference sequence). CDR3 DNA sequence: TGTGCCAGCAGCTTAATCGTCACCTCGGGCACCGGGGAGCTGTTTTTT. Translating gives CASSLIVTSGTGELFF.

The V and J genes are TRBV19 and TRBJ1-5, with 9 bases identical to TRBD1. Germline V gives CDR1 LNHDA, CDR2 SQIVND (reference sequence). Trimming took 6 bases from V and 0 from J; bases not matched to a gene: 3. This CDR3 contains 15 residues. The CDR3 coding sequence is TGTGCCAGTAGACAGGGGGCGCGTAGCAATCAGCCCCAGCATTTT. It is translated as CASRQGARSNQPQHF.

This clone is judged medium-sized. The chain joins TRBV7-9 to TRBJ2-1, with 14 positions matching TRBD2. The CDR3 contains 16 residues. Per germline, CDR1 SEHNR and CDR2 FQNEAQ (reference sequence). The ends lost 4 bases at V and 5 bases at J; junction bases unmatched: 4. The CDR3 sequence: CASSSWTSGGHNEQFF. As DNA, the CDR3 is TGTGCCAGCAGCTCCTGGACTAGCGGGGGGCACAATGAGCAGTTCTTC.

This chain's CDR3 is CASSPISGGSNEQFF. CDR3 bases: TGTGCCAGCTCACCGATCAGCGGGGGGTCCAATGAGCAGTTCTTC. The chain employs TRBV18 and TRBJ2-1, with 9 bases identical to TRBD2. Germline CDR1 KGHSH, CDR2 LQKENI. Trimming removed 3 bases from V and 6 bases from J; junction bases left unmatched: 6. The CDR3 runs 15 residues.

The chain employs TRBV5-1 and TRBJ1-1; 7 nucleotides match TRBD1. The CDR3 spans 15 residues. CDR1 SGHRS and CDR2 YFSETQ come from the germline V gene. With 0 bases clipped from V and 2 bases from J, the junction kept 4 bases outside the gene matches. CDR3 sequence: CASSLEGTVNTEAFF. CDR3 bases: TGCGCCAGCAGCTTGGAAGGGACAGTTAACACTGAAGCTTTCTTT. Full variable domain (remainder filled in from reference TRBV5-1 and TRBJ1-1): KAGVTQTPRYLIKTRGQQVTLSCSPISGHRSVSWYQQTPGQGLQFLFEYFSETQRNKGNFPGRFSGRQFSNSRSEMNVSTLELGDSALYLCASSLEGTVNTEAFFGQGTRLTVV.

The rearrangement uses TRBV29-1 and TRBJ1-1, with a possible D match to TRBD1 (6 bases). The ends were cut back, 4 bases at V and 8 bases at J, with 8 bases in the middle. The CDR3 extends over 10 amino acids. Germline CDR1 and CDR2: SQVTM and ANQGSEA. CDR3 loop: CSVVDSEAFF. In nucleotides, the CDR3 is TGCAGCGTTGTGGACAGCGAAGCTTTCTTT. The variable domain in full, completed from reference TRBV29-1 and TRBJ1-1, reads SAVISQKPSRDICQRGTSLTIQCQVDSQVTMMFWYRQQPGQSLTLIATANQGSEATYESGFVIDKFPISRPNLTFSTLTVSNMSPEDSSIYLCSVVDSEAFFGQGTRLTVV.

This chain uses TRBV3-1 (or the pseudogene TRBV3-2) with TRBJ1-4, with a possible D match to TRBD1 (6 bases). This CDR3 is 15 amino acids long. Trimming cost V 4 bases and J 1 base, with 10 bases left between them. Germline V gene sequence: CDR1 LGHDT, CDR2 YNNKEL (reference sequence). The CDR3 sequence is CASSRTGLTNEKLFF. CDR3 nucleotide sequence: TGTGCCAGCAGCCGCACAGGGTTAACTAATGAAAAACTGTTTTTT.

J is TRBJ2-3 and V is TRBV5-5, with 8 bases lining up with TRBD1. In germline, CDR1 is SGHKS, CDR2 YYEKEE (reference sequence). The junction had 9 bases not matched to a gene; V was cut back by 4 bases and J by 5 bases. CDR3 length: 15 amino acids. The CDR3 is CASSDPGQAVDTQYF. CDR3 nucleotides: TGTGCCAGCAGCGACCCGGGACAGGCGGTAGATACGCAGTATTTT. Filled out from reference TRBV5-5 and TRBJ2-3, the complete variable domain reads DAGVTQSPTHLIKTRGQQVTLRCSPISGHKSVSWYQQVLGQGPQFIFQYYEKEERGRGNFPDRFSARQFPNYSSELNVNALLLGDSALYLCASSDPGQAVDTQYFGPGTRLTVL.

This chain joins TRBV18 and TRBJ2-7, with TRBD1 matching 7 bases. The V and J ends lost 2 bases and 2 bases, in that order; junction bases with no gene match: 3. CDR3 length: 14 residues. Per germline, CDR1 KGHSH and CDR2 LQKENI. The CDR3 DNA follows: TGTGCCAGCTCACCAGGGCAGGGGGCCTACGAGCAGTACTTC. Protein product: CASSPGQGAYEQYF.

The V and J genes are TRBV10-2 and TRBJ2-1; TRBD2 agrees at 12 bases. The CDR3 loop spans 17 amino acids. In germline, CDR1 is WSHSY, CDR2 SAAADI. J was trimmed by 7 bases and V by 0 bases; bases with no gene match: 7. The CDR3 here is CASSESRLAGASNEQFF. CDR3 DNA: TGCGCCAGCAGTGAGTCCCGACTAGCGGGGGCCTCAAATGAGCAGTTCTTC.

The chain has TRBV19 and TRBJ1-2; no definite D call. The V gene lost 3 bases and the J gene lost 3 bases, with 14 bases spanning the gap. This CDR3 is 15 amino acids long. Germline lookup yields CDR1 LNHDA and CDR2 SQIVND (reference sequence). CDR3 in amino acids: CASSMNAGLDYGYTF. CDR3 coding DNA: TGTGCCAGTAGTATGAATGCGGGATTGGACTATGGCTACACCTTC.

The V and J genes are TRBV7-2 and TRBJ2-5; 8 nucleotides match TRBD2. Germline V gives CDR1 SGHTA, CDR2 FQGNSA. The CDR3 sequence is 15 residues long. V gave up 5 bases and J gave up 5 bases; unmatched junction bases: 10. The CDR3 coding sequence is TGTGCCAGCAGCGCCCTTCGGGGGGGCTTGGAGACCCAGTACTTC. It yields the protein CASSALRGGLETQYF.

The chain employs TRBV3-1 (or the pseudogene TRBV3-2) and TRBJ1-2, with 7 nucleotides matching TRBD1. Germline lookup yields CDR1 LGHDT and CDR2 YNNKEL (reference sequence). The CDR3 contains 16 residues. After removal of 0 bases from V and 8 bases from J, the junction contained 12 bases not matched to a gene. The CDR3 DNA follows: TGTGCCAGCAGCCAAGACTTCCCAGGGGGGCGCGGAGGCTACACCTTC. It yields the protein CASSQDFPGGRGGYTF.

As to this clone: Other DNA sequences in this specimen translate into the identical CDR3. The chain recombines TRBV19 with TRBJ1-5, with a possible D match to TRBD1 (6 bases). The germline V and J ends were trimmed by 4 bases and 4 bases, with 11 bases remaining between them. The CDR3 is 14 residues long. Germline loops: CDR1 LNHDA, CDR2 SQIVND (reference sequence). The CDR3 reads CASSTLQGNQPQHF. CDR3 DNA sequence: TGTGCCAGTAGTACCCTACAGGGAAATCAGCCCCAGCATTTT.

The genes are TRBV6-5 and TRBJ1-4, with 8 bases lining up with TRBD1. CDR3 size: 12 residues. Germline CDR1 reads MNHEY; CDR2 reads SVGAGI. The V segment lost 8 bases and the J segment 10 bases; nucleotides outside the gene matches: 6. CDR3 in DNA: TGTGCCAGCGGACAGGGCTTCACAAAACTGTTTTTT. Translated: CASGQGFTKLFF.

The chain uses TRBV10-2 and TRBJ1-2, with D possibly matching TRBD1 (6 bases). V shed 6 bases and J shed 0 bases, with 11 bases lying between them. This CDR3 contains 14 residues. Germline loops: CDR1 WSHSY, CDR2 SAAADI. For the CDR3, the DNA is TGCGCCAGCAGACAGACAGGCTCTAACTATGGCTACACCTTC. This translates into CASRQTGSNYGYTF.

The chain carries TRBV24-1 and TRBJ1-5, with 7 bases matching TRBD1. After removal of 4 bases from V and 5 bases from J, the junction contained 4 bases not matched to a gene. Germline CDR1 reads KGHDR; CDR2 reads SFDVKD. This CDR3 is 14 amino acids long. This CDR3 reads CATSEQGTHQPQHF. DNA for the CDR3: TGTGCCACCAGTGAACAGGGGACGCATCAGCCCCAGCATTTT.

The rearrangement uses TRBV6-5 and TRBJ1-2; D is unclear. Trimming cost V 8 bases and J 3 bases, with 16 bases left between them. Germline CDR1 MNHEY, CDR2 SVGAGI. The CDR3 extends over 14 amino acids. The chain's CDR3 is CASGRSPNHYGYTF. DNA for the CDR3: TGTGCCAGCGGGAGGAGTCCCAACCACTATGGCTACACCTTC.

CDR3 sequence (DNA): TGTGCCAGCAGCTTGGAGGACTACACAGATACGCAGTATTTT. Translation: CASSLEDYTDTQYF. This rearrangement joins TRBV5-4 to TRBJ2-3; D possibly corresponds to TRBD2 (6 bases). Trimming removed 0 bases from V and 2 bases from J, with 7 bases in between. The germline CDR1 and CDR2 sequences are SGHNT and YYREEE (reference sequence). The CDR3 contains 14 residues.